This entry lists 32 T cell receptor beta chains sequenced from one sample in a study of shared clonotypes between healthy human individuals. The repertoire was sequenced with immunoSEQ multiplex PCR; TCRdb's copy has only in-frame clones and lacks some. The sample lists about 380,000 clones; approximately 97% were seen once. Material: memory CD8+ T cells sorted from blood. The subset was: CD45RO+ cells pooled with CCR7-negative TemRA cells. The origin of the receptors is a man aged 25-40 years in good health.

The chain couples TRBV7-3 to TRBJ1-2; a possible D gene is TRBD1 (6 bases). Deletions cut 7 bases from V and 6 bases from J, with 15 bases between. The CDR3 runs to 13 residues. Germline values: CDR1 SGHTA, CDR2 FQGTGA. Here the CDR3 DNA reads TGTGCCAGCATCCCCACAGGGAAGAATGGCTACACCTTC. It yields the protein CASIPTGKNGYTF.

The chain uses TRBV5-1 and TRBJ2-4, with 10 positions matching TRBD2. The CDR3 runs 15 residues. Germline values: CDR1 SGHRS, CDR2 YFSETQ. Germline trimming cut 3 bases from V and 0 bases from J; bases unmatched to any gene: 0. The CDR3: CASSSSGRAKNIQYF. CDR3 coding DNA: TGCGCCAGCAGCTCTAGCGGGAGAGCCAAAAACATTCAGTACTTC.

V gene TRBV5-4 combines with J gene TRBJ2-7; 12 bases align to TRBD1. The V gene's germline CDR1 is SGHNT and CDR2 YYREEE (reference sequence). The CDR3 consists of 15 residues. Germline trimming cut 4 bases from V and 5 bases from J; bases unmatched to any gene: 7. DNA of the CDR3: TGTGCCAGCAGCGTCCGGGACAGGGGGCGAGACGAGCAGTACTTC. It specifies CASSVRDRGRDEQYF.

The chain links TRBV15 to TRBJ1-5; 9 bases match TRBD1. This CDR3 is 15 amino acids long. Germline V gives CDR1 LNHNV, CDR2 YYDKDF (reference sequence). Trimming took 3 bases from V and 8 from J; bases not matched to a gene: 8. The CDR3 region has the DNA TGTGCCACCAGCAGTCAGGGACAGGGAGGCGAGCCCCAGCATTTT. Protein: CATSSQGQGGEPQHF.

The gene calls are TRBV7-2 and TRBJ2-7; perhaps TRBD2 as D (5 bases). Between the trimmed V and J ends, which lost 5 bases and 0 bases, there was a span of 11 bases. CDR1 SGHTA and CDR2 FQGNSA come from the germline V gene. The CDR3 sequence is 14 residues long. The chain's CDR3 is CASSPEGSSYEQYF. The CDR3 nucleotides read TGTGCCAGCAGCCCTGAGGGTTCCTCCTACGAGCAGTACTTC.

This chain links TRBV19 with TRBJ1-1; D gene uncertain. The germline V gene has CDR1 LNHDA and CDR2 SQIVND (reference sequence). V lost 10 bases and J lost 7, with 16 bases in between. The CDR3 is made up of 12 amino acids. CDR3 residues: CATEVGNGEAFF. DNA for the CDR3: TGTGCCACTGAAGTGGGTAATGGTGAAGCTTTCTTT.

The chain employs TRBV19 and TRBJ2-2; D is uncertain. CDR1 is LNHDA, CDR2 SQIVND, per germline (reference sequence). The CDR3 is made up of 14 amino acids. Trimming left V 3 bases short and J 0 bases short, with 5 bases between. CDR3 region: CASSIGTNTGELFF. DNA for the CDR3: TGTGCCAGTAGTATTGGGACGAACACCGGGGAGCTGTTTTTT.

This chain uses TRBV2 with TRBJ1-5; a possible D gene is TRBD1 (6 bases). CDR1 is SNHLY, CDR2 FYNNEI, per germline. Trimming left V 3 bases short and J 7 bases short, with 13 bases between. This CDR3 is 14 amino acids long. The CDR3 spells CASSDHRARQPQHF. CDR3 sequence (DNA): TGTGCCAGCAGTGATCACAGGGCTAGACAGCCCCAGCATTTT. Supplemented by reference TRBV2 and TRBJ1-5, the full variable domain reads EPEVTQTPSHQVTQMGQEVILRCVPISNHLYFYWYRQILGQKVEFLVSFYNNEISEKSEIFDDQFSVERPDGSNFTLKIRSTKLEDSAMYFCASSDHRARQPQHFGDGTRLSIL.

The CDR3 protein is CAWSLSGNQPQHF. Written as DNA, the CDR3 is TGTGCCTGGAGTTTGTCGGGTAATCAGCCCCAGCATTTT. The chain combines TRBV30 with TRBJ1-5; D is ambiguous. This CDR3 is 13 amino acids long. Germline V gene data show CDR1 as GTSNPN and CDR2 as SVGIG (reference sequence). V lost 2 bases, J lost 4 bases, and 9 bases lay in between.

CDR3 amino acids: CASSLGWKGELFF. The CDR3 bases are TGTGCCAGCAGTTTGGGATGGAAGGGGGAGCTGTTTTTT. The chain joins TRBV27 to TRBJ2-2; D gene uncertain. CDR3 length equals 13 residues. Germline V lookup: CDR1 MNHEY, CDR2 SMNVEV (reference sequence). V lost 3 bases and J lost 8, with 10 bases in between.

For this clone: This sample includes further DNA sequences coding for the same CDR3. The V and J genes are TRBV5-1 and TRBJ1-1; unclear D gene. The V end was cut by 0 bases, the J end by 3 bases, with 9 bases between. Germline V gene lookup returns CDR1 SGHRS and CDR2 YFSETQ. The CDR3 loop spans 14 amino acids. CDR3 amino acids: CASSLEGLYTEAFF. CDR3 sequence (DNA): TGCGCCAGCAGCTTGGAAGGGCTTTACACTGAAGCTTTCTTT.

This chain joins TRBV14 and TRBJ2-1, with TRBD2 matching over 9 bases. The CDR3 consists of 20 residues. Germline assignment: CDR1 SGHDN and CDR2 FVKESK. The J segment lost 4 bases and the V segment lost 0 bases, leaving 16 bases of the junction unmatched. The CDR3 DNA follows: TGTGCCAGCAGCCAAGAGTTCACAGGGCTGCAGCGGGAGGTATACAATGAGCAGTTCTTC. Protein product: CASSQEFTGLQREVYNEQFF.

The chain combines TRBV19 with TRBJ1-5; D remains ambiguous. From germline, CDR1 is LNHDA and CDR2 SQIVND (reference sequence). V shed 5 bases and J shed 6 bases, with 20 bases lying between them. This CDR3 has 16 residues. CDR3 sequence (DNA): TGTGCCAGTAGTCCAGGTGTTGCCAGGAATCGTCAGCCCCAGCATTTT. As protein: CASSPGVARNRQPQHF.

The chain joins TRBV9 to TRBJ1-3; a weak D match, TRBD1 (5 bases). The CDR3 totals 16 residues. V shed 4 bases and J shed 0 bases, with 14 bases lying between them. Germline V gene data show CDR1 as SGDLS and CDR2 as YYNGEE. CDR3 sequence reads: CASSQRQPLSGNTIYF. In DNA form, the CDR3 reads TGTGCCAGCAGCCAAAGACAGCCACTCTCTGGAAACACCATATATTTT.

To note about this clone: Other DNA sequences in this specimen translate into the identical CDR3. This chain connects TRBV5-1 to TRBJ2-3; 9 bases match TRBD2. The V gene end was trimmed by 8 bases and the J gene end by 1 base; junction bases not matched to a gene: 8. The CDR3 covers 15 residues. The germline CDR1 and CDR2 sequences are SGHRS and YFSETQ. The CDR3 region has the DNA TGCGCCAGTACTAGCGGGCGGGGGGGCACAGATACGCAGTATTTT. Protein: CASTSGRGGTDTQYF.

The CDR3 reads CASSSTGTDTQYF. The CDR3 bases are TGTGCCAGCAGCTCGACTGGCACAGATACGCAGTATTTT. J is TRBJ2-3 and V is TRBV7-3; D unclear. The germline gives CDR1 SGHTA, CDR2 FQGTGA. Trimming took 4 bases from V and 1 from J, leaving 6 bases between them. This CDR3 contains 13 residues.

The V and J genes are TRBV30 and TRBJ1-1; the match to TRBD1 covers 10 bases. The CDR3 has 13 residues. The V gene's germline CDR1 is GTSNPN and CDR2 SVGIG (reference sequence). V dropped 8 bases and J dropped 1; count of bases not matched to a gene: 4. Here the CDR3 reads CAGRTGGNTEAFF. The CDR3 DNA reads as TGTGCCGGGCGGACAGGGGGGAACACTGAAGCTTTCTTT.

In nucleotides, the CDR3 is TGCGCCAGCAGCTTGATGGGGGGGGCGAGGGGCGAGCAGTACTTC. It yields the protein CASSLMGGARGEQYF. The J gene is TRBJ2-7, the V gene TRBV5-1; weak D call: TRBD2 (7 bases). V lost 1 base, J lost 6 bases, and 17 bases lay in between. Germline CDR1 is SGHRS and CDR2 is YFSETQ. The CDR3 has 15 residues.

The chain employs TRBV5-6 and TRBJ2-1, with 7 bases identical to TRBD1. Germline-derived CDR1 and CDR2 are SGHDT and YYEEEE. The CDR3 sequence is 14 residues long. Losses at the gene ends were 5 bases for V and 2 bases for J; bases not matched to a gene: 4. CDR3: CASRDDRAYNEQFF. The CDR3 nucleotides are TGTGCCAGCAGGGATGACAGGGCCTACAATGAGCAGTTCTTC. Based on the CDR3 plus reference TRBV5-6 and TRBJ2-1, the full variable domain is DAGVTQSPTHLIKTRGQQVTLRCSPKSGHDTVSWYQQALGQGPQFIFQYYEEEERQRGNFPDRFSGHQFPNYSSELNVNALLLGDSALYLCASRDDRAYNEQFFGPGTRLTVL.

The rearrangement uses TRBV28 and TRBJ1-1; D is ambiguous. Germline CDR1 and CDR2: MDHEN and SYDVKM. The CDR3 is 10 amino acids. V was shortened by 4 bases and J by 5 bases, with 2 bases between the two germline ends. The CDR3 DNA reads as TGTGCCAGCAGTTGTACTGAAGCTTTCTTT. Residues: CASSCTEAFF.

V gene TRBV7-9 combines with J gene TRBJ2-4; TRBD2 agrees at 11 bases. The germline V gene encodes CDR1 SEHNR and CDR2 FQNEAQ (reference sequence). V lost 3 bases, J lost 7 bases, and 5 bases stayed unmatched. The length of the CDR3 is 15 residues. The CDR3 loop reads CASSLSSGRRNIQYF. CDR3 nucleotide sequence: TGTGCCAGCAGCTTGTCTAGCGGGAGGAGGAACATTCAGTACTTC.

The chain carries TRBV4-1 and TRBJ2-1; TRBD2 aligns across 9 bases. Germline-derived CDR1 and CDR2 are MGHRA and YSYEKL. V trimming: 0 bases; J trimming: 9 bases; junction bases outside the gene matches: 9. This CDR3 has 16 residues. The CDR3 spells CASSQEPSGKGGEQFF. Here the CDR3 DNA reads TGCGCCAGCAGCCAAGAGCCTAGCGGGAAAGGGGGTGAGCAGTTCTTC.

Points on this clone: Germline is not matched at one junction end, which may reflect a read error. CDR3 DNA: TGTGCCAGCCGAGAAGGCACTAGCGGGAGGGGACTAGAACGCTTC. This gives the protein CASREGTSGRGLERF. The genes are TRBV28 and TRBJ2-7, with TRBD2 identical over 13 bases. Germline V gives CDR1 MDHEN, CDR2 SYDVKM. The CDR3 is 15 amino acids.

The chain uses TRBV20-1 and TRBJ2-7; TRBD2 aligns across 9 bases. There are 11 residues in the CDR3. The germline gives CDR1 DFQATT, CDR2 SNEGSKA (reference sequence). Losses at the gene ends were 4 bases for V and 6 bases for J; bases not matched to a gene: 1. Here the CDR3 DNA reads TGCAGTGCTATGCGGGAGGGCGAGCAGTACTTC. Translated, it gives CSAMREGEQYF.

This clone came up once. The CDR3 loop reads CSVLNGRVTEAFF. For the CDR3, the DNA is TGCAGCGTTCTGAATGGGCGGGTCACTGAAGCTTTCTTT. The V and J genes are TRBV29-1 and TRBJ1-1, with D unresolved. There are 13 residues in the CDR3. Per the germline V gene, CDR1 is SQVTM and CDR2 is ANQGSEA. Trimming took off 5 bases at V and 4 bases at J, with 14 bases between the two ends.

The rearrangement uses TRBV5-1 and TRBJ2-7; no firm D call. Germline V gene sequence: CDR1 SGHRS, CDR2 YFSETQ. V lost 1 base, J lost 5 bases, and 4 bases lay in between. The CDR3 length is 11 residues. Here the CDR3 DNA reads TGCGCCAGCAGCTTGAGCGACGAGCAGTACTTC. This encodes CASSLSDEQYF.

The chain has TRBV6-5 and TRBJ1-5, with D perhaps TRBD1 (5 bases). CDR3 size: 14 residues. V dropped 4 bases and J dropped 3 bases, with 10 bases sitting between them. Looked up from germline, CDR1 is MNHEY and CDR2 is SVGAGI. This CDR3 is CASSSWGDNQPQHF. The CDR3 DNA follows: TGTGCCAGCAGTTCATGGGGGGACAATCAGCCCCAGCATTTT.

The rearrangement links TRBV5-6 to TRBJ2-7, with a weak D call TRBD2 (7 bases). CDR1 and CDR2 (germline): SGHDT, YYEEEE. The germline V and J ends were trimmed by 6 bases and 5 bases, with 12 bases remaining between them. The CDR3 is 12 residues long. For the CDR3, the DNA is TGTGCCAGCAATAGGGGGGGCCACGAGCAGTACTTC. Its translation is CASNRGGHEQYF.

The rearrangement uses TRBV2 and TRBJ1-5; TRBD1 is a possible D gene (5 bases). Germline V lookup: CDR1 SNHLY, CDR2 FYNNEI. V was trimmed by 6 bases and J by 4 bases, leaving 13 bases between them. The CDR3 sequence is 14 residues long. In nucleotides, the CDR3 is TGTGCCAGCAGCCGCGGGACCCCAAATCAGCCCCAGCATTTT. It codes for CASSRGTPNQPQHF.

This chain connects TRBV9 to TRBJ1-2; D remains ambiguous. The CDR3 consists of 11 residues. Trimming took 5 bases from V and 8 from J, leaving 10 bases between them. The germline CDR1 and CDR2 sequences are SGDLS and YYNGEE. The CDR3 DNA reads TGTGCCAGCAGTCAGGTTGGCGGCTACACCTTC. Its protein is CASSQVGGYTF.

The chain couples TRBV6-5 to TRBJ2-7; TRBD2 matches at 11 bases. Losses at the gene ends were 8 bases for V and 5 bases for J; bases not matched to a gene: 8. The CDR3 is 14 residues long. The germline CDR1 and CDR2 sequences are MNHEY and SVGAGI. CDR3 nucleotides: TGTGCCAGCCGGATGACTAGCGGGATAAACGAGCAGTACTTC. Residues: CASRMTSGINEQYF.

This chain connects TRBV7-8 to TRBJ2-5, with TRBD2 matching over 13 bases. The germline gives CDR1 SGHVS, CDR2 FQNEAQ. V lost 4 bases, J lost 5 bases, and 7 bases stayed unmatched. The CDR3 is 16 residues long. For the CDR3, the DNA is TGTGCCAGCAGCTCCTCACTAGCGGGAGGGCGGGAGACCCAGTACTTC. Protein product: CASSSSLAGGRETQYF.